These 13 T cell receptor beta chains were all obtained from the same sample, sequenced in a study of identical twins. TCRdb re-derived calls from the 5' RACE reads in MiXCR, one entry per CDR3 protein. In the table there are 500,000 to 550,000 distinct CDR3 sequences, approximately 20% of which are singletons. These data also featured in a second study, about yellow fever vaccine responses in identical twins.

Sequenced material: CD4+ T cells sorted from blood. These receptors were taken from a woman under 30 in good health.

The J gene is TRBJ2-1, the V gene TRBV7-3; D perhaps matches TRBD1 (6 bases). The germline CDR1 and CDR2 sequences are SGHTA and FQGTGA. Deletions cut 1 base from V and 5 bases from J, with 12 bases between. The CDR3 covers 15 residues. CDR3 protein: CASSLRETGNNEQFF. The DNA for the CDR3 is TGTGCCAGCAGCTTAAGGGAGACAGGTAACAATGAGCAGTTCTTC. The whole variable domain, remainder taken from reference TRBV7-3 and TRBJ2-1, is GAGVSQTPSNKVTEKGKYVELRCDPISGHTALYWYRQSLGQGPEFLIYFQGTGAADDSGLPNDRFFAVRPEGSVSTLKIQRTERGDSAVYLCASSLRETGNNEQFFGPGTRLTVL.

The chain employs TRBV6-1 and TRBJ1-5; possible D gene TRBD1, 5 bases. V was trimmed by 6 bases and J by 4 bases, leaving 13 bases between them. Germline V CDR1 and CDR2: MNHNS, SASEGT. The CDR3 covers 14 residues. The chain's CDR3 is CASRPDTLNQPQHF. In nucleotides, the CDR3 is TGTGCCAGCAGGCCGGACACTTTAAATCAGCCCCAGCATTTT.

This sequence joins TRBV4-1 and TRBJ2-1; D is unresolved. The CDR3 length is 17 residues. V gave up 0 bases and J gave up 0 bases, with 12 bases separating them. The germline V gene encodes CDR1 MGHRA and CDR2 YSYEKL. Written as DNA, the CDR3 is TGCGCCAGCAGCCAAGAACCCTTCCCCCGCTCCTACAATGAGCAGTTCTTC. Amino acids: CASSQEPFPRSYNEQFF.

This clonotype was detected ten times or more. For the CDR3, the DNA is TGTGCCAGCAGCCCACAGGGCGCAACTAATGAAAAACTGTTTTTT. Translation gives CASSPQGATNEKLFF. V usage is TRBV9 and J usage is TRBJ1-4; weak D call: TRBD1 (6 bases). CDR1 and CDR2 from the germline V gene are SGDLS and YYNGEE. The ends were cut back, 4 bases at V and 0 bases at J, with 10 bases in the middle. The CDR3 is 15 amino acids.

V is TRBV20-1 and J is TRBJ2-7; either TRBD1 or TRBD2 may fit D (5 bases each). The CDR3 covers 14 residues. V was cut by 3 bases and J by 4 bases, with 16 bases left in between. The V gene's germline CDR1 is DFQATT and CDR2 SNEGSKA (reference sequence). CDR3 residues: CSARGDGGAYEQYF. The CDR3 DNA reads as TGCAGTGCTAGGGGGGACGGTGGGGCTTACGAGCAGTACTTC.

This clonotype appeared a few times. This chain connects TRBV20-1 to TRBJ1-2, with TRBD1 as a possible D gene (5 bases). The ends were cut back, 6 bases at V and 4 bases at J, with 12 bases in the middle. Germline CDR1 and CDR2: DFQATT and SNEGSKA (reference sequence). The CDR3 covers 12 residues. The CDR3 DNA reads TGCAGTGCCCCGGAGAGGGGCTATGGCTACACCTTC. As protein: CSAPERGYGYTF.

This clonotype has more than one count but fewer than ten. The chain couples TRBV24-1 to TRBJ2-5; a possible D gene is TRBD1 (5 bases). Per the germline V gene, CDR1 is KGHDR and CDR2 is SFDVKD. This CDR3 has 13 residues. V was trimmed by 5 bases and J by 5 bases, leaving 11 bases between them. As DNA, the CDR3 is TGTGCCACCAGTGCCGACAGCCGGGAGACCCAGTACTTC. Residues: CATSADSRETQYF.

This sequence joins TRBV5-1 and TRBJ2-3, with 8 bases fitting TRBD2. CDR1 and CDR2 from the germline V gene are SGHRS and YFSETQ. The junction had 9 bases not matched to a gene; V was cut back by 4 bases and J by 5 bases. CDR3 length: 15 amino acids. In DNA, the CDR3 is TGCGCCAGCAGCCTACCGGGACTAGGGGTAGATACGCAGTATTTT. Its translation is CASSLPGLGVDTQYF.

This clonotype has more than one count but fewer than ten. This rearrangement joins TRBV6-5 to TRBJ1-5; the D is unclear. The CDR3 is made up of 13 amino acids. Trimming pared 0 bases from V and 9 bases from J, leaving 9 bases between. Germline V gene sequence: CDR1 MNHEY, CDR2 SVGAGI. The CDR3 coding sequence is TGTGCCAGCAGTTACTCCCAGTTTTTGCCCCAGCATTTT. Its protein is CASSYSQFLPQHF.

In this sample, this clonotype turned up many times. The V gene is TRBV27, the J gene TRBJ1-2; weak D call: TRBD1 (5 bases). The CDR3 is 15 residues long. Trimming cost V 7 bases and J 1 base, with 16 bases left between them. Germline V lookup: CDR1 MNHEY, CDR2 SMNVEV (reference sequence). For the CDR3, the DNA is TGTGCCAGCAAGAACCAGGGTCGACTTAACTATGGCTACACCTTC. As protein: CASKNQGRLNYGYTF.

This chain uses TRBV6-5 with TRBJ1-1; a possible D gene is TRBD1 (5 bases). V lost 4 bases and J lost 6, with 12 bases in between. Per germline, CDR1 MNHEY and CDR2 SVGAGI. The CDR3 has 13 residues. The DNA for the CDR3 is TGTGCCAGCAGTTCTTACCTGGGACCTGAAGCTTTCTTT. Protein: CASSSYLGPEAFF.

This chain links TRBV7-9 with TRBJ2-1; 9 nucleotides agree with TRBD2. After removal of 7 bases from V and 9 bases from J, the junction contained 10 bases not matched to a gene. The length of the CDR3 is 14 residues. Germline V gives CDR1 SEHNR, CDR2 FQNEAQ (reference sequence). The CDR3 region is CASTAGTSRFEQFF. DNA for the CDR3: TGTGCCAGCACTGCCGGGACTAGCCGTTTTGAGCAGTTCTTC.

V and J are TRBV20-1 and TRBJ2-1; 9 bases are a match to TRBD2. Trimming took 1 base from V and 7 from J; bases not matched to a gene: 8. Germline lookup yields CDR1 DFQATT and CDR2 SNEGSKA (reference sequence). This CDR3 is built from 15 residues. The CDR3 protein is CSARGGVAGVNEQFF. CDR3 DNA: TGCAGTGCTAGAGGAGGGGTAGCGGGAGTGAATGAGCAGTTCTTC.